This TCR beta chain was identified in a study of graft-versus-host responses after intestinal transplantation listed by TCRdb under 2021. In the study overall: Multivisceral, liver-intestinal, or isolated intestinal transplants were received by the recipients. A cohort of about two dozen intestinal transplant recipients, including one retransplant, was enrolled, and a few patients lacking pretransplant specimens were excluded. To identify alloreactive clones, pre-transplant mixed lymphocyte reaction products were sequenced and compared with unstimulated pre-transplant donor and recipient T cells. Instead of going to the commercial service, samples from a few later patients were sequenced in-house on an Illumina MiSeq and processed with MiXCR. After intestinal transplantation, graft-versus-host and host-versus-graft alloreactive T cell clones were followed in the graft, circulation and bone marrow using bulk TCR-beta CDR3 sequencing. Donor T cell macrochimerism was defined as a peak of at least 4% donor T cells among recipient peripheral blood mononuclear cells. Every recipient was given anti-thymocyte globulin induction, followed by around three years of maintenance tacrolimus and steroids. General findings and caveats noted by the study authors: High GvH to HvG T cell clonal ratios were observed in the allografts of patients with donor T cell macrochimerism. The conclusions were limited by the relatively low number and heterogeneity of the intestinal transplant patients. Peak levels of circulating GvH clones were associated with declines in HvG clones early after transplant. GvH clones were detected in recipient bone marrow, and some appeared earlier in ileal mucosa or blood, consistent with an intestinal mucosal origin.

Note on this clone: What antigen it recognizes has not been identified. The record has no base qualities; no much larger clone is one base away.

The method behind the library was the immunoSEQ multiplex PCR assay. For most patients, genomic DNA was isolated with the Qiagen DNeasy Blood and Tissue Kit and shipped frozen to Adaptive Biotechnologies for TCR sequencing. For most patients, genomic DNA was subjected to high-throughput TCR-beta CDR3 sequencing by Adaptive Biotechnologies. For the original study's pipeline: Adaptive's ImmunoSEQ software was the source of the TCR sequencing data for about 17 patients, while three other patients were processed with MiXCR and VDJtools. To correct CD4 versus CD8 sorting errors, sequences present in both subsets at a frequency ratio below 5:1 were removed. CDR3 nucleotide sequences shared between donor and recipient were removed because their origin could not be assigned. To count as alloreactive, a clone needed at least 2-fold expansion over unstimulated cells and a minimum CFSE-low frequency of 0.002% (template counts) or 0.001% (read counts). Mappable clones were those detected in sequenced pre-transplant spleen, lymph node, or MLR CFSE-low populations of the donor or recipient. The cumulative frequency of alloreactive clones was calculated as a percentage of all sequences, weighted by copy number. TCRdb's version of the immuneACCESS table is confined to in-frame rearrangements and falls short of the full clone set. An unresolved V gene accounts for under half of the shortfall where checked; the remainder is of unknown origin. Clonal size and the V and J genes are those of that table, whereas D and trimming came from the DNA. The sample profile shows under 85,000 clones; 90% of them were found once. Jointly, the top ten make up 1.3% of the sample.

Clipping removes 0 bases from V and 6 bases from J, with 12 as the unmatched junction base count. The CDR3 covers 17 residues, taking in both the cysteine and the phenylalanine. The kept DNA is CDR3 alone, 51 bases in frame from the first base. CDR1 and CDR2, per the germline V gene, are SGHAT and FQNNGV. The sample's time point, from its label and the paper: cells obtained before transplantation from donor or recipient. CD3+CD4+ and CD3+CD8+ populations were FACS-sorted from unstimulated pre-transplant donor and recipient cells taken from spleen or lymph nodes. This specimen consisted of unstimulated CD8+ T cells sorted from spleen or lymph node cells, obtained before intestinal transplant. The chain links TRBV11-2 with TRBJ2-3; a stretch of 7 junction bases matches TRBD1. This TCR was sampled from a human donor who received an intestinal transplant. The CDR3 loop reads CASSLEVETGWRDTQYF. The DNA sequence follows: TGTGCCAGCAGCTTAGAGGTGGAGACAGGGTGGAGGGATACGCAGTATTTT. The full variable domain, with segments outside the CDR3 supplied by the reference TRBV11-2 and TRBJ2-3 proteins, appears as EAGVAQSPRYKIIEKRQSVAFWCNPISGHATLYWYQQILGQGPKLLIQFQNNGVVDDSQLPKDRFSAERLKGVDSTLKIQPAKLEDSAVYLCASSLEVETGWRDTQYFGPGTRLTVL.